The 10 T cell receptor beta chains in this list originate from one sample, sequenced in a study of blood T cell repertoires in COVID-19. Sequenced by immunoSEQ multiplex PCR; TCRdb stores in-frame clones only, minus some. Among 90,000 to 120,000 clones, roughly 80% were seen once, and the ten largest hold 20% to 25%. The specimen sequenced was peripheral blood. These receptors came from a man aged 70 or older with active or convalescent COVID-19.

The chain combines TRBV28 with TRBJ1-5; D is unresolved. Germline CDR1 reads MDHEN; CDR2 reads SYDVKM. CDR3 length: 14 residues. Trimming removed 5 bases at V and 11 bases at J, with 19 bases between. For the CDR3, the DNA is TGTGCCAGCAGTCGACGTGTACCGGGAGTAGCCCAGCATTTT. The encoded protein is CASSRRVPGVAQHF.

The chain carries TRBV12-5 and TRBJ2-2, with TRBD2 matching 13 bases. V was pared by 11 bases and J by 4 bases, with 10 bases of the junction left unmatched. Germline V CDR1 and CDR2: LGHNT, FRNRAP. The CDR3 has 16 residues. The CDR3: CASSPTSGGATGELFF. Written as DNA, the CDR3 is TGTGCTTCCTCTCCAACTAGCGGGGGGGCCACCGGGGAGCTGTTTTTT.

The CDR3 nucleotides are TGCGCCAGCAGCCCTAATCCCGGGACAGGGGACAATCAGCCCCAGCATTTT. Translation gives CASSPNPGTGDNQPQHF. The rearrangement uses TRBV4-1 and TRBJ1-5; 10 positions agree with TRBD1. This CDR3 region has 17 residues. V was pared by 4 bases and J by 3 bases, with 9 bases of the junction left unmatched. CDR1 and CDR2 (germline): MGHRA, YSYEKL.

This rearrangement joins TRBV6-5 to TRBJ2-5; 9 bases are shared with TRBD2. The trim removed 4 bases at V and 1 base at J, leaving 4 bases unmatched. From germline, CDR1 is MNHEY and CDR2 SVGAGI. The CDR3 has 15 amino acids. The chain's CDR3 is CASSSSGILQETQYF. The CDR3 DNA reads TGTGCCAGCAGTTCTAGCGGGATCCTCCAAGAGACCCAGTACTTC.

Written as DNA, the CDR3 is TGTGCCAGCAAGCGTCAGGGATCAGAAGGGGAGCTGTTTTTT. As protein: CASKRQGSEGELFF. The chain uses TRBV6-5 and TRBJ2-2; perhaps TRBD1 as D (5 bases). Trimming pared 7 bases from V and 8 bases from J, leaving 17 bases between. This CDR3 is 14 amino acids long. Germline CDR1 is MNHEY and CDR2 is SVGAGI.

J is TRBJ1-6 and V is TRBV25-1; 7 bases align to TRBD1. Germline V gene sequence: CDR1 MGHDK, CDR2 SYGVNS. The J segment lost 3 bases and the V segment lost 8 bases, leaving 7 bases of the junction unmatched. This CDR3 has 15 residues. The CDR3 sequence is CASGTGEIYNSPLHF. As DNA, the CDR3 is TGTGCCAGCGGCACAGGGGAGATCTATAATTCACCCCTCCACTTT.

The chain uses TRBV30 and TRBJ2-7; 8 positions match TRBD1. The V and J ends lost 4 bases and 3 bases, in that order; junction bases with no gene match: 5. Germline CDR1 GTSNPN, CDR2 SVGIG (reference sequence). CDR3 length: 13 residues. The CDR3 DNA sequence: TGTGCCTGGATAGGAGACAGGGGCTACGAGCAGTACTTC. Translated, it gives CAWIGDRGYEQYF.

The gene calls are TRBV30 and TRBJ2-2; 10 nucleotides agree with TRBD1. Germline loops: CDR1 GTSNPN, CDR2 SVGIG (reference sequence). The CDR3 totals 15 residues. V lost 4 bases to trimming and J lost 3 bases; unmatched junction nucleotides: 5. The CDR3 region has the DNA TGTGCCTGGAAGGGACAGGGGATAGACACCGGGGAGCTGTTTTTT. Translation: CAWKGQGIDTGELFF.

The gene calls are TRBV9 and TRBJ2-1, with TRBD2 as a possible D gene (5 bases). The length of the CDR3 is 15 residues. Germline loops: CDR1 SGDLS, CDR2 YYNGEE. Trimming left V 5 bases short and J 6 bases short, with 18 bases between. CDR3 nucleotide sequence: TGTGCCAGCAGTCCGCGAGGGAATGCGGTCAATGAGCAGTTCTTC. Translated, it gives CASSPRGNAVNEQFF.

In its sample, this clone was seen a few times. The rearrangement uses TRBV12-3 or TRBV12-4 and TRBJ2-5; D remains unclear. V was pared by 4 bases and J by 3 bases, with 6 bases between. The CDR3 has 12 amino acids. CDR3 protein: CASSYSEETQYF. The CDR3 DNA reads as TGTGCCAGCAGTTACTCGGAAGAGACCCAGTACTTC.